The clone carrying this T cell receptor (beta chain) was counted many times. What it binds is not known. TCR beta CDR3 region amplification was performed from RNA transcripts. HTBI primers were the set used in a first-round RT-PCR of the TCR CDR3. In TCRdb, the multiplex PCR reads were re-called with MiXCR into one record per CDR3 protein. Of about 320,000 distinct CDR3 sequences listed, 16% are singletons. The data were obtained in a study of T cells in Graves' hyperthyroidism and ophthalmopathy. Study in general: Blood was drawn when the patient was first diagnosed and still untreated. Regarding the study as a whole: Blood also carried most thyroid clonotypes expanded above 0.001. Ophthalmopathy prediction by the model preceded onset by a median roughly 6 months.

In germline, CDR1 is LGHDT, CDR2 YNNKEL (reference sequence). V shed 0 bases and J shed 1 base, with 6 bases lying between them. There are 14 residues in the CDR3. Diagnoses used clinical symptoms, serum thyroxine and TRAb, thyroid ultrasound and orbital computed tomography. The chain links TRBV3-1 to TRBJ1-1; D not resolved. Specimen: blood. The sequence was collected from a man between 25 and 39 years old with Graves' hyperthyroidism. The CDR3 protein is CASSQEQRNTEAFF. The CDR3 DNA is TGTGCCAGCAGCCAAGAACAGAGGAACACTGAAGCTTTCTTT.